Presented here are 29 T cell receptor beta chains from one specimen sequenced in a study of blood T cell repertoires in COVID-19 (dated by TCRdb to about 2020). The library was produced with the immunoSEQ multiplex PCR assay. TCRdb retrieved this table from immuneACCESS and kept in-frame rearrangements only. Not all clones are present; in checked studies, unresolved V genes account for under half, and no reason is known for the remainder. This sample is represented by about 170,000 clones; more than 85% of them were singletons. Around 6.5% of the sample goes to the ten largest clones. Input material: peripheral blood. The receptors derive from a woman older than 75 in a cohort sampled during active or convalescent COVID-19.

The rearrangement uses TRBV5-6 and TRBJ2-5, with 7 bases lining up with TRBD2. CDR3 length: 13 amino acids. The germline V gene encodes CDR1 SGHDT and CDR2 YYEEEE. J lost 2 bases, V lost 3 bases, and 1 base had no gene match. CDR3 DNA sequence: TGTGCCAGCAGCTCGCGGGAGCAAGAGACCCAGTACTTC. This translates into CASSSREQETQYF.

The chain is built from TRBV19 and TRBJ2-7; 10 nucleotides align to TRBD2. Germline assignment: CDR1 LNHDA and CDR2 SQIVND (reference sequence). The CDR3 has 15 amino acids. The V and J ends lost 4 bases and 3 bases, in that order; junction bases with no gene match: 6. For the CDR3, the DNA is TGTGCCAGTAGTAGAACAGCGGGGGGGCTCTACGAGCAGTACTTC. Translating gives CASSRTAGGLYEQYF.

V is TRBV6-2 or TRBV6-3 and J is TRBJ2-7, with TRBD2 matching over 10 bases. Looked up from germline, CDR1 is MNHEY and CDR2 is SVGEGT. The CDR3 runs 17 residues. V was clipped by 0 bases and J by 1 base; unmatched bases: 6. In nucleotides, the CDR3 is TGTGCCAGCAGTTACTCCGCTAGCGGGGGACCTTCCTACGAGCAGTACTTC. Translated, it gives CASSYSASGGPSYEQYF.

The chain uses TRBV19 and TRBJ1-1; possible D gene TRBD1, 6 bases. CDR1 LNHDA and CDR2 SQIVND come from the germline V gene (reference sequence). V was shortened by 3 bases and J by 8 bases, with 19 bases between the two germline ends. CDR3 size: 15 residues. The CDR3 DNA reads TGTGCCAGTAGTATTGGGGGGGGCCCCCCCATAGAAGCTTTCTTT. Residues: CASSIGGGPPIEAFF.

This chain uses TRBV20-1 with TRBJ1-4; 8 bases line up with TRBD1. The CDR3 has 14 amino acids. Germline CDR1 is DFQATT and CDR2 is SNEGSKA (reference sequence). V gave up 3 bases and J gave up 11 bases; unmatched junction bases: 11. The CDR3 sequence: CSASSVEDRDKLFF. The CDR3 DNA reads TGCAGTGCTAGTTCGGTTGAGGACAGGGATAAACTGTTTTTT.

The chain couples TRBV6-5 to TRBJ1-6; D call uncertain. V dropped 7 bases and J dropped 8 bases, with 15 bases sitting between them. CDR3 length: 14 residues. Germline values: CDR1 MNHEY, CDR2 SVGAGI. The CDR3, as DNA: TGTGCCAGCAAGCGAATAGGAGGTGATTCACCCCTCCACTTT. Translated, it gives CASKRIGGDSPLHF.

This chain uses TRBV11-3 with TRBJ2-2; D not resolved. The ends were cut back, 4 bases at V and 2 bases at J, with 2 bases in the middle. The CDR3 length is 12 residues. Germline assignment: CDR1 SGHNT and CDR2 YENEEA. CDR3 DNA: TGTGCCAGCAGCTCAAACACCGGGGAGCTGTTTTTT. Amino acids: CASSSNTGELFF.

This chain uses TRBV15 with TRBJ1-2; 7 nucleotides match TRBD1. J lost 3 bases, V lost 0 bases, and 13 bases had no gene match. Germline V gene lookup returns CDR1 LNHNV and CDR2 YYDKDF (reference sequence). The CDR3 is 18 residues long. CDR3 residues: CATSRDKLRETGDYGYTF. In DNA form, the CDR3 reads TGTGCCACCAGCAGAGATAAATTGCGGGAAACAGGGGACTATGGCTACACCTTC. The full variable domain, with the rest looked up from reference TRBV15 and TRBJ1-2, is DAMVIQNPRYQVTQFGKPVTLSCSQTLNHNVMYWYQQKSSQAPKLLFHYYDKDFNNEADTPDNFQSRRPNTSFCFLDIRSPGLGDTAMYLCATSRDKLRETGDYGYTFGSGTRLTVV.

V is TRBV7-2 and J is TRBJ2-1; no clear D gene. This CDR3 has 17 residues. Trimming took off 1 base at V and 0 bases at J, with 13 bases between the two ends. Germline V gene lookup returns CDR1 SGHTA and CDR2 FQGNSA. The CDR3 sequence: CASSLVSWRSSYNEQFF. The CDR3 DNA reads TGTGCCAGCAGCTTAGTATCCTGGCGGAGCTCCTACAATGAGCAGTTCTTC.

The V call is TRBV10-1, the J call TRBJ2-1; perhaps TRBD2 as D (5 bases). The germline V gene encodes CDR1 WNHNN and CDR2 SYGVQD (reference sequence). CDR3 length equals 12 residues. V was pared by 0 bases and J by 10 bases, with 7 bases between. The CDR3 here is CASSESSGEQFF. Here the CDR3 DNA reads TGCGCCAGCAGTGAGTCATCGGGGGAGCAGTTCTTC.

V and J are TRBV5-4 and TRBJ2-1; maybe TRBD2 (6 bases). Trimming cost V 0 bases and J 0 bases, with 10 bases left between them. The CDR3 is 16 amino acids. Germline values: CDR1 SGHNT, CDR2 YYREEE (reference sequence). The CDR3 loop is CASSLGGVSSYNEQFF. The CDR3 nucleotides are TGTGCCAGCAGCTTGGGCGGGGTAAGCTCCTACAATGAGCAGTTCTTC.

The chain carries TRBV5-1 and TRBJ2-3; D may be TRBD2 (5 bases). This CDR3 has 13 amino acids. CDR1 SGHRS and CDR2 YFSETQ come from the germline V gene. The V gene lost 0 bases and the J gene lost 6 bases, with 8 bases spanning the gap. This CDR3 is CASSLGRDDTQYF. In DNA form, the CDR3 reads TGCGCCAGCAGCTTGGGACGGGATGATACGCAGTATTTT. The full variable domain, rest sourced from reference TRBV5-1 and TRBJ2-3, is KAGVTQTPRYLIKTRGQQVTLSCSPISGHRSVSWYQQTPGQGLQFLFEYFSETQRNKGNFPGRFSGRQFSNSRSEMNVSTLELGDSALYLCASSLGRDDTQYFGPGTRLTVL.

This chain joins TRBV6-2 or TRBV6-3 and TRBJ1-5; D unresolved. Germline CDR1 and CDR2: MNHEY and SVGEGT. The CDR3 sequence is 15 residues long. V lost 0 bases and J lost 4, with 10 bases in between. The CDR3 DNA follows: TGTGCCAGCAGTTACTCGGGCCCTGTGAATCAGCCCCAGCATTTT. As protein: CASSYSGPVNQPQHF.

The CDR3 bases are TGTGCCAGCAGCCGGGGACAGGGGGCCGAAAAACTGTTTTTT. This translates into CASSRGQGAEKLFF. The V and J genes are TRBV7-9 and TRBJ1-4, with 12 positions matching TRBD1. The ends lost 5 bases at V and 8 bases at J; junction bases unmatched: 3. The germline V gene encodes CDR1 SEHNR and CDR2 FQNEAQ (reference sequence). This CDR3 has 14 residues.

This rearrangement joins TRBV19 to TRBJ1-1; unclear D gene. Germline V gene sequence: CDR1 LNHDA, CDR2 SQIVND (reference sequence). The CDR3 runs to 13 residues. The V end was cut by 3 bases, the J end by 3 bases, with 8 bases between. DNA for the CDR3: TGTGCCAGTAGTATTCCCCCCGACACTGAAGCTTTCTTT. It yields the protein CASSIPPDTEAFF.

The gene calls are TRBV11-2 and TRBJ1-2; D is unresolved. This CDR3 is built from 12 residues. The V end lost 4 bases, the J end lost 4 bases, and 7 bases lay between the germline ends. CDR1 is SGHAT, CDR2 FQNNGV, per germline. The CDR3 reads CASSSSGYGYTF. CDR3 sequence (DNA): TGTGCCAGCAGCTCGTCGGGCTATGGCTACACCTTC. Based on the CDR3 plus reference TRBV11-2 and TRBJ1-2, the full variable domain is EAGVAQSPRYKIIEKRQSVAFWCNPISGHATLYWYQQILGQGPKLLIQFQNNGVVDDSQLPKDRFSAERLKGVDSTLKIQPAKLEDSAVYLCASSSSGYGYTFGSGTRLTVV.

The V call is TRBV11-3, the J call TRBJ2-5, with 7 bases fitting TRBD2. This CDR3 has 15 residues. Germline V gene sequence: CDR1 SGHNT, CDR2 YENEEA. V was pared by 7 bases and J by 7 bases, with 15 bases of the junction left unmatched. CDR3 nucleotides: TGTGCCAGCACCGTGAGGGAGGGGTTAAGAAGGACCCAGTACTTC. Amino acid sequence: CASTVREGLRRTQYF.

This sequence joins TRBV30 and TRBJ1-6; 8 positions agree with TRBD1. The CDR3 contains 17 residues. Germline assignment: CDR1 GTSNPN and CDR2 SVGIG (reference sequence). V was pared by 3 bases and J by 12 bases, with 19 bases of the junction left unmatched. Here the CDR3 DNA reads TGTGCCTGGAGCCGAATGACAGGGGCGTTAATTTCGGGACCCCTCCACTTT. Protein product: CAWSRMTGALISGPLHF. The variable domain in full, with the rest retrieved from reference TRBV30 and TRBJ1-6, is SQTIHQWPATLVQPVGSPLSLECTVEGTSNPNLYWYRQAAGRGLQLLFYSVGIGQISSEVPQNLSASRPQDRQFILSSKKLLLSDSGFYLCAWSRMTGALISGPLHFGNGTRLTVT.

This clone turned up a few times. The rearrangement links TRBV30 to TRBJ1-4; TRBD1 might be the D (6 bases). CDR3 length equals 15 residues. CDR1 GTSNPN and CDR2 SVGIG come from the germline V gene (reference sequence). The germline V and J ends were trimmed by 1 base and 7 bases, with 16 bases remaining between them. The CDR3 region has the DNA TGTGCCTGGAGTGGAAAGGACAGTCTCCCTGAAAAACTGTTTTTT. This gives the protein CAWSGKDSLPEKLFF.

The chain joins TRBV28 to TRBJ2-2, with 8 nucleotides matching TRBD2. CDR1 and CDR2 (germline): MDHEN, SYDVKM. The CDR3 runs to 15 residues. With V trimmed by 6 bases and J by 5 bases, 8 bases remained unmatched. CDR3 in DNA: TGTGCCAGCAGAACCGGGGGGGACGGGACCGGGGAGCTGTTTTTT. Its translation: CASRTGGDGTGELFF.

This rearrangement joins TRBV30 to TRBJ1-4; tentative D call: TRBD1 (6 bases). Trimming took off 4 bases at V and 5 bases at J, with 11 bases between the two ends. Germline V gene data show CDR1 as GTSNPN and CDR2 as SVGIG (reference sequence). This CDR3 has 13 amino acids. In DNA, the CDR3 is TGTGCCTGGAACAAGGACAGCAATGAAAAACTGTTTTTT. Translation gives CAWNKDSNEKLFF.

The rearrangement joins TRBV6-2 or TRBV6-3 to TRBJ2-4; 7 bases agree with TRBD1. J gave up 0 bases and V 0 bases, and 14 bases lay outside the gene matches. The CDR3 consists of 20 residues. Looked up from germline, CDR1 is MNHEY and CDR2 is SVGEGT. CDR3 sequence: CASSYSRIDRVVRAKNIQYF. CDR3 DNA: TGTGCCAGCAGTTACTCGAGGATTGACAGGGTGGTACGAGCCAAAAACATTCAGTACTTC.

The chain links TRBV28 to TRBJ2-3, with D perhaps TRBD1 (5 bases). The CDR3 runs 13 residues. CDR1 and CDR2 (germline): MDHEN, SYDVKM. The V end was cut by 8 bases, the J end by 3 bases, with 12 bases between. The CDR3 region has the DNA TGTGCCAGCCTAGGCCCAGGGACAGATACGCAGTATTTT. Its translation is CASLGPGTDTQYF.

The genes are TRBV15 and TRBJ1-1; a possible D gene is TRBD1 (5 bases). V shed 0 bases and J shed 2 bases, with 10 bases lying between them. CDR3 size: 15 residues. CDR1 and CDR2 from the germline V gene are LNHNV and YYDKDF (reference sequence). CDR3 amino acids: CATSRDPQANTEAFF. The CDR3 nucleotides are TGTGCCACCAGCAGAGATCCACAGGCTAACACTGAAGCTTTCTTT.

This clone has a single count. The rearrangement joins TRBV15 to TRBJ1-4, with a possible D match to TRBD1 (5 bases). The CDR3 has 15 residues. Per the germline V gene, CDR1 is LNHNV and CDR2 is YYDKDF (reference sequence). V shed 1 base and J shed 7 bases, with 13 bases lying between them. Here the CDR3 DNA reads TGTGCCACCAGCAGAGCTGCCGGGGGTGGTGAAAAACTGTTTTTT. Translating gives CATSRAAGGGEKLFF. Full variable domain (remainder filled in from reference TRBV15 and TRBJ1-4): DAMVIQNPRYQVTQFGKPVTLSCSQTLNHNVMYWYQQKSSQAPKLLFHYYDKDFNNEADTPDNFQSRRPNTSFCFLDIRSPGLGDTAMYLCATSRAAGGGEKLFFGSGTQLSVL.

The J gene is TRBJ2-3, the V gene TRBV10-3; the match to TRBD2 covers 7 bases. V gave up 5 bases and J gave up 4 bases; unmatched junction bases: 9. Germline V gene lookup returns CDR1 ENHRY and CDR2 SYGVKD. This CDR3 has 15 residues. The CDR3 region is CAISPSGRDADTQYF. The DNA of the CDR3 is TGTGCCATCAGTCCTAGCGGACGTGACGCAGATACGCAGTATTTT.

The chain has TRBV19 and TRBJ2-1, with 11 bases matching TRBD2. The CDR3 extends over 16 amino acids. In germline, CDR1 is LNHDA, CDR2 SQIVND (reference sequence). The trim removed 5 bases at V and 4 bases at J, leaving 7 bases unmatched. The CDR3 sequence: CASSGSGLAEYNEQFF. The CDR3 region has the DNA TGTGCCAGTAGTGGATCGGGACTAGCGGAATACAATGAGCAGTTCTTC.

In DNA form, the CDR3 reads TGTGCCAGCAGTGTAAGCCCTGGCTACACCTTC. Its translation: CASSVSPGYTF. The V gene is TRBV2, the J gene TRBJ1-2; D call uncertain. The CDR3 loop spans 11 amino acids. Germline V lookup: CDR1 SNHLY, CDR2 FYNNEI. V was cut by 4 bases and J by 7 bases, with 7 bases left in between.

The J gene is TRBJ1-5, the V gene TRBV12-3 or TRBV12-4; D call uncertain. The CDR3 consists of 13 residues. V lost 5 bases, J lost 4 bases, and 9 bases lay in between. For the CDR3, the DNA is TGTGCCAGCAGTCTGCAGGTTAATCAGCCCCAGCATTTT. This encodes CASSLQVNQPQHF.